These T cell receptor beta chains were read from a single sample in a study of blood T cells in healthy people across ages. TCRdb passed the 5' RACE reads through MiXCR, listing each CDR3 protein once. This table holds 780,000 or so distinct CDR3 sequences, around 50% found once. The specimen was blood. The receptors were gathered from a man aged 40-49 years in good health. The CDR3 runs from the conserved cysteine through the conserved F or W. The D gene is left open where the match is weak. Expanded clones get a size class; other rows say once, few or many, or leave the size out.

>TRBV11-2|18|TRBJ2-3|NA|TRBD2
CASSLAGTSGANPDTQYF
TGTGCCAGCAGCTTAGCCGGGACTAGCGGGGCTAACCCAGATACGCAGTATTTT
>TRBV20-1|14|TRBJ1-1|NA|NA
CSAPDRTVNTEAFF
TGCAGTGCTCCAGATAGGACGGTGAACACTGAAGCTTTCTTT
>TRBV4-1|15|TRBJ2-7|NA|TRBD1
CASSPRGGPAYEQYF
TGCGCCAGCAGCCCCCGAGGGGGCCCCGCCTACGAGCAGTACTTC
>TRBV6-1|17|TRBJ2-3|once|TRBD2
CASSEAGASGRADTQYF
TGTGCCAGCAGTGAAGCCGGGGCTAGCGGGAGAGCGGATACGCAGTATTTT
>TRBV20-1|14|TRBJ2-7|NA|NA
CSARDLRGSYEQYF
TGCAGTGCTAGAGATTTACGGGGTTCCTACGAGCAGTACTTC
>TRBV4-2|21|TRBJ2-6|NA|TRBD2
CASSQDPGLLAGVSGANVLTF
TGTGCCAGCAGCCAAGATCCGGGGCTATTAGCGGGAGTGTCTGGGGCCAACGTCCTGACTTTC
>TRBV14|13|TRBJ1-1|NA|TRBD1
CASIATGGTEAFF
TGTGCCAGCATCGCTACAGGGGGCACTGAAGCTTTCTTT
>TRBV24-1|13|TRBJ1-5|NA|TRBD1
CATSRQGGQPQHF
TGTGCCACCAGCAGACAGGGGGGCCAGCCCCAGCATTTT
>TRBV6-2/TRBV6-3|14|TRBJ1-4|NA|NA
CASSYHSLNEKLFF
TGTGCCAGCAGTTACCACAGCTTGAATGAAAAACTGTTTTTT
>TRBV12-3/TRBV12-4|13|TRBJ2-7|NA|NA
CASSLGLPYEQYF
TGTGCCAGCAGTTTGGGACTGCCCTACGAGCAGTACTTC
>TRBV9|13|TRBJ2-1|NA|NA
CASSGRNYNEQFF
TGTGCCAGTTCGGGGCGGAACTACAATGAGCAGTTCTTC
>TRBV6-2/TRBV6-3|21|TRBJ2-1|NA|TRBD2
CASSYSLLAGGPKFSYNEQFF
TGTGCCAGCAGTTACTCTCTACTAGCGGGGGGCCCTAAATTTTCCTACAATGAGCAGTTCTTC
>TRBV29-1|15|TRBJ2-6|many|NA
CSVEEGGSGANVLTF
TGCAGCGTTGAAGAGGGAGGTTCTGGGGCCAACGTCCTGACTTTC
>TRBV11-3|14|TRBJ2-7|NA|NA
CASSLVADSNEQYF
TGTGCCAGCAGCTTAGTAGCGGACAGTAACGAGCAGTACTTC
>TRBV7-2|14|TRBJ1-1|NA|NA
CASSFWGENTEAFF
TGTGCCAGCAGCTTTTGGGGCGAGAACACTGAAGCTTTCTTT
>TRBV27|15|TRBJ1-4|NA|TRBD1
CASSPSTGYLEKLFF
TGTGCCAGCAGTCCCTCGACAGGGTACTTGGAAAAACTGTTTTTT
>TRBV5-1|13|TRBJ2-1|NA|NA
CASSLEDREKQFF
TGCGCCAGCAGCTTGGAAGATCGGGAGAAGCAGTTCTTC
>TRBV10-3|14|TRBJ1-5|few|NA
CAISEAGGREPQHF
TGTGCCATCAGCGAGGCGGGGGGAAGGGAGCCCCAGCATTTT
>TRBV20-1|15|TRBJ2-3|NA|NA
CSARTRLLGTDTQYF
TGCAGTGCTAGAACTAGGCTCCTCGGCACAGATACGCAGTATTTT
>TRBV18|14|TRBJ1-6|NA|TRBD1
CASSPAGGSSPLHF
TGTGCCAGCTCACCGGCAGGGGGAAGTTCACCCCTCCACTTT
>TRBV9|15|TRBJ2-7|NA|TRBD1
CASSVAGQGFHEQYF
TGTGCCAGCAGCGTAGCGGGACAGGGGTTCCACGAGCAGTACTTC
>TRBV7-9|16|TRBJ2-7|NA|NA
CASSTTRSLDPLEQYF
TGTGCCAGCAGCACGACGCGGTCCTTAGATCCCCTCGAGCAGTACTTC
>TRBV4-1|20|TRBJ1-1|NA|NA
CASSQDWVAGLPSDVPEAFF
TGCGCCAGCAGCCAAGATTGGGTTGCGGGGCTCCCCTCTGACGTCCCTGAAGCTTTCTTT
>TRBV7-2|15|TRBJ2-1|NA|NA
CASSLGGPIYNEQFF
TGTGCCAGCAGCTTAGGGGGACCAATTTACAATGAGCAGTTCTTC
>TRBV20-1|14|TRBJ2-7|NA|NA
CSARAPTPRYEQYF
TGCAGTGCTAGAGCCCCCACGCCCCGCTACGAGCAGTACTTC
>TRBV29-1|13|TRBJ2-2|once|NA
CSVERGSTGELFF
TGCAGCGTTGAGCGGGGCTCCACCGGGGAGCTGTTTTTT
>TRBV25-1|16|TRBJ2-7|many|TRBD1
CASSERGTGGNYEQYF
TGTGCCAGCAGCGAAAGGGGCACAGGGGGAAACTACGAGCAGTACTTC
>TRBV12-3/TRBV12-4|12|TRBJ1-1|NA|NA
CASSPVMTEAFF
TGTGCCAGCAGTCCCGTAATGACTGAAGCTTTCTTT
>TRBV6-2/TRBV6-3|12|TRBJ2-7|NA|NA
CASSLWFYEQYF
TGTGCCAGCAGCCTATGGTTCTACGAGCAGTACTTC
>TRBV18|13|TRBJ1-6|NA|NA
CASSGRDNSPLHF
TGTGCCAGCTCAGGCAGGGACAATTCACCCCTCCACTTT
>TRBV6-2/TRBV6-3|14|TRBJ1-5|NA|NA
CASSYGIGNQPQHF
TGTGCCAGCAGTTACGGGATAGGCAATCAGCCCCAGCATTTT
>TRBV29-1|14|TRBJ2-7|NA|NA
CSVAEAGTYNEQYF
TGCAGCGTTGCAGAGGCGGGGACGTACAATGAGCAGTACTTC
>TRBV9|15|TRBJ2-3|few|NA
CASSERDMEADTQYF
TGTGCCAGCAGCGAACGGGACATGGAGGCAGATACGCAGTATTTT
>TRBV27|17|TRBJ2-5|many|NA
CASSLLYGQPGEETQYF
TGTGCCAGCAGTTTACTCTATGGGCAGCCCGGCGAAGAGACCCAGTACTTC
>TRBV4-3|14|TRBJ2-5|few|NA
CASSQVTGRETQYF
TGCGCCAGCAGCCAAGTTACAGGGCGGGAGACCCAGTACTTC
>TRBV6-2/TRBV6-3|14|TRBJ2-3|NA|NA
CASRHLAVRDTQYF
TGTGCCAGCAGACACCTAGCCGTTCGGGATACGCAGTATTTT
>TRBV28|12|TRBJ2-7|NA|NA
CATRAPPREQYF
TGTGCCACACGGGCCCCGCCGCGGGAGCAGTACTTC
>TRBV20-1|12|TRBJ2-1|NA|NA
CSARDLIGWQFF
TGCAGTGCTAGAGATCTTATTGGATGGCAGTTCTTC
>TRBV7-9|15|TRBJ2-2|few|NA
CASSFPRGDVGELFF
TGTGCCAGCAGCTTCCCTAGAGGTGATGTCGGGGAGCTGTTTTTT
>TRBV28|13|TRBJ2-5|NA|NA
CASRATSQETQYF
TGTGCCAGCAGGGCGACATCCCAAGAGACCCAGTACTTC